Given below is one T cell receptor (beta chain) in context. Its antigen is not identified. The data were taken from a study of T cells expressing NK-cell markers. Study-level background: The TCR beta repertoires originated in sorted CD3+CD56+NKG2C+, CD3+CD56+NKG2C- and CD3+CD56-NKG2C+ T cells. General study findings and limits: One observes that, in a few donors, these clonotypes were also the leading ones within the CD3+CD56-NKG2C+ fraction.

The TCR beta cDNA came from 5'RACE template switching with UMIs. Each CDR3 protein gets one entry in TCRdb, which reprocessed the 5' RACE reads and gives no DNA. This sample's table has around 550,000 distinct CDR3 sequences. Germline V gives CDR1 MNHNS, CDR2 SASEGT. The CDR3 length is 14 residues. Sequencing input: blood T cells: a sorted CD56 or NKG2C T cell subset, CD4+ or CD8+ T cells, or bulk PBMC T cells (not recorded which). The TCR originated in a man aged 18 to 29 in good health. This sequence joins TRBV6-1 and TRBJ2-1; lacking DNA, the TRBD2 call made by TCRdb goes unchecked. This CDR3 reads CASPGLAGDNEQFF.